Sequencing of this T cell receptor beta chain was carried out in a study of radiotherapy plus CTLA-4 blockade in lung cancer. Study results and limitations: Blood-borne expansion of tumor-derived TCR clones followed radiotherapy plus ipilimumab.

To note about this clone: Antigen: not known.

The CDR3 extends over 14 amino acids. Germline V gives CDR1 SGHTA, CDR2 FQGNSA. V was cut by 3 bases and J by 5 bases, with 13 bases left in between. The protocol was immunoSEQ multiplex PCR, while the TCRdb copy is restricted to in-frame clones and leaves out a portion. The sample carries around 72,000 clones, about 80% recorded once. The V and J genes are TRBV7-2 and TRBJ1-2, with TRBD1 as a possible D gene (5 bases). The TCR was taken from a human donor with non-small cell lung cancer who had a complete response to radiotherapy plus ipilimumab. Sequencing was performed on peripheral blood, taken from a patient treated with radiotherapy plus ipilimumab. CDR3 coding DNA: TGTGCCAGCAGCTTTCCAGGGATCACATATGGCTACACCTTC. This sequence encodes CASSFPGITYGYTF.